These 9 T cell receptor beta chains share one sample of origin, sequenced in a study of blood T cells in healthy people across ages. Combining a sample-barcoded 5' primer with a J-beta primer mix, a second PCR ran for 7 to 11 cycles. One entry per CDR3 protein results from TCRdb running MiXCR on the 5' RACE reads. This table has fewer than 1,000,000 distinct CDR3 sequences, about 42% appearing once. The sequencing sample was made of blood. All receptors derive from a man in his sixties in good health.

This clonotype has only a few counts. CDR3 sequence (DNA): TGTGCCTGGAGTGAAGGACAGGGGGCACGAGATACGCAGTATTTT. The encoded protein is CAWSEGQGARDTQYF. The rearrangement joins TRBV30 to TRBJ2-3; TRBD1 agrees at 11 bases. The CDR3 consists of 15 residues. The germline V gene has CDR1 GTSNPN and CDR2 SVGIG (reference sequence). V dropped 1 base and J dropped 5; count of bases not matched to a gene: 5.

This chain connects TRBV6-1 to TRBJ2-3; TRBD2 matches at 13 bases. CDR3 length: 18 amino acids. J was trimmed by 1 base and V by 2 bases; bases with no gene match: 6. In germline, CDR1 is MNHNS, CDR2 SASEGT. CDR3 amino acids: CASSEITGLAGRTDTQYF. The DNA of the CDR3 is TGTGCCAGCAGTGAAATCACGGGACTAGCGGGGCGCACAGATACGCAGTATTTT.

This chain uses TRBV27 with TRBJ2-2; D not certain. This CDR3 contains 12 residues. Germline V lookup: CDR1 MNHEY, CDR2 SMNVEV (reference sequence). The V and J ends lost 5 bases and 7 bases respectively, with 8 bases between them. The CDR3 DNA is TGTGCCAGCAGTCCACGCGACGGGGAGCTGTTTTTT. It yields the protein CASSPRDGELFF.

The V gene is TRBV15, the J gene TRBJ2-3; D might be TRBD1 or TRBD2, each matching 5 bases. From germline, CDR1 is LNHNV and CDR2 YYDKDF (reference sequence). V was trimmed by 6 bases and J by 4 bases, leaving 11 bases between them. This CDR3 has 13 amino acids. DNA for the CDR3: TGTGCCACCAGGGTAATGGGGGCAGATACGCAGTATTTT. The encoded protein is CATRVMGADTQYF.

The chain is built from TRBV6-2 or TRBV6-3 and TRBJ2-5; TRBD1 agrees at 7 bases. The V gene's germline CDR1 is MNHEY and CDR2 SVGEGT. The CDR3 is 15 amino acids. With 7 bases clipped from V and 11 bases from J, the junction kept 19 bases outside the gene matches. CDR3 nucleotide sequence: TGTGCCAGCACGTACCGACAGGGTAGGAGAGGAGAGCAGTACTTC. Translation: CASTYRQGRRGEQYF.

The chain joins TRBV27 to TRBJ2-7, with 8 bases fitting TRBD1. Matching the DNA end better, TRBJ2-5 makes the J call doubtful. CDR3 size: 13 residues. Per the germline V gene, CDR1 is MNHEY and CDR2 is SMNVEV (reference sequence). The CDR3 reads CASSWTGKETQYF. The CDR3 coding sequence is TGTGCCAGCAGTTGGACAGGGAAAGAGACCCAGTACTTC.

The chain recombines TRBV6-6 with TRBJ2-1, with a weak D call TRBD1 (5 bases). The germline V gene has CDR1 MNHNY and CDR2 SVGAGI (reference sequence). The CDR3 length is 16 residues. Deletions cut 0 bases from V and 9 bases from J, with 18 bases between. Here the CDR3 DNA reads TGTGCCAGCAGTTACTCCATCCCAGGGCCGGTTGGTGAGCAGTTCTTC. Residues: CASSYSIPGPVGEQFF.

The rearrangement joins TRBV9 to TRBJ1-4; D call uncertain. V lost 0 bases and J 8 bases, leaving 14 bases between the germline ends. The CDR3 length is 15 residues. In germline, CDR1 is SGDLS, CDR2 YYNGEE. The CDR3 bases are TGTGCCAGCAGCGTAGCTTCCCAGCCCTGGGAAAAACTGTTTTTT. Translated: CASSVASQPWEKLFF.

The chain couples TRBV15 to TRBJ2-1; 8 bases map to TRBD1. The length of the CDR3 is 16 residues. Losses at the gene ends were 4 bases for V and 3 bases for J; bases not matched to a gene: 8. Germline V gene data show CDR1 as LNHNV and CDR2 as YYDKDF (reference sequence). CDR3 in amino acids: CATSKNSGTGYNEQFF. DNA for the CDR3: TGTGCCACCAGCAAGAATTCCGGGACAGGCTACAATGAGCAGTTCTTC.